The clone carrying this T cell receptor (beta chain) has at least ten counts. What it binds is unknown. The data belong to a study of neurological immune-mediated disorders. The CDR3 extends over 14 amino acids. Trimming removed 5 bases from V and 3 bases from J, with 11 bases in between. Germline V lookup: CDR1 SEHNR, CDR2 FQNEAQ (reference sequence). Synthesis of cDNA was performed by 5'RACE using 10-nucleotide random UMIs. MiXCR was run by TCRdb on the 5' RACE reads, yielding one entry per CDR3 protein. The sample carries about 89,000 distinct CDR3 sequences, just over 2.5% recorded once. Whole-study findings and limits: HTLV-1-associated myelopathy had the most TCR clonal expansion, and multiple sclerosis had the least, less than healthy controls.

The chain carries TRBV7-9 and TRBJ1-5; the D gene is possibly TRBD1 (6 bases). This clonotype was obtained from a woman in her twenties or thirties with multiple sclerosis. Sample: PBMCs. CDR3 sequence: CASSADRHNQPQHF. Written as DNA, the CDR3 is TGTGCCAGCAGCGCCGACAGGCACAATCAGCCCCAGCATTTT. The full variable domain, its missing parts supplied by reference TRBV7-9 and TRBJ1-5, is DTGVSQNPRHKITKRGQNVTFRCDPISEHNRLYWYRQTLGQGPEFLTYFQNEAQLEKSRLLSDRFSAERPKGSFSTLEIQRTEQGDSAMYLCASSADRHNQPQHFGDGTRLSIL.